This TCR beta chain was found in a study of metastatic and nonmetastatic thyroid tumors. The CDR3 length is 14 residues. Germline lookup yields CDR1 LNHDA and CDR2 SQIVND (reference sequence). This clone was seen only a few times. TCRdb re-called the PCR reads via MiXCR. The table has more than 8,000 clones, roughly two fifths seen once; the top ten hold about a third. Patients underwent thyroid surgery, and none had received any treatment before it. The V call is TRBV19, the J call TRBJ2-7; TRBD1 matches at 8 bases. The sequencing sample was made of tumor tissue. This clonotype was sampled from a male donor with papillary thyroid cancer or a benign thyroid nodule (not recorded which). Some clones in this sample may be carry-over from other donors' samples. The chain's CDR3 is CATRSGGEGYEQYF. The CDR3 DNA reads TGTGCTACCCGCTCAGGGGGCGAGGGGTACGAGCAGTACTTC.